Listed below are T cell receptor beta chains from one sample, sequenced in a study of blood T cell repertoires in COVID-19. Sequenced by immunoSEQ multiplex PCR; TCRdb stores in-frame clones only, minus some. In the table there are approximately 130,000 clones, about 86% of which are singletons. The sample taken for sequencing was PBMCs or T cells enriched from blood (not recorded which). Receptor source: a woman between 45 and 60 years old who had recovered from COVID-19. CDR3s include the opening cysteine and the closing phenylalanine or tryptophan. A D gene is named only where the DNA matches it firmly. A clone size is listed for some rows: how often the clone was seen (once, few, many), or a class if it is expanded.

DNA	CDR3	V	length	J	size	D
TGTGCCAGTAGTATAACGGTGGCAGGTGGTAATCAGCCCCAGCATTTT	CASSITVAGGNQPQHF	TRBV19	16	TRBJ1-5	NA	NA
TGTGCCAGCAGCTTGGCAGGCCCTGAAAATTACAATGAGCAGTTCTTC	CASSLAGPENYNEQFF	TRBV5-5	16	TRBJ2-1	few	NA
TGTGCCAGCAGCGTAACAGGGAACTATGGCTACACCTTC	CASSVTGNYGYTF	TRBV9	13	TRBJ1-2	NA	NA
TGTGCCAGCAGCTTCAGGGGGCGTGGGGCCAACGTCCTGACTTTC	CASSFRGRGANVLTF	TRBV7-2	15	TRBJ2-6	NA	TRBD1
TGTGCCAGCAGCACCCTGGACGGGACTAGCGGGGGGGTTCCCTACGAGCAGTACTTC	CASSTLDGTSGGVPYEQYF	TRBV7-9	19	TRBJ2-7	NA	TRBD2
TGTGCCAGCAGCCAGACCGCGGACAGGGGTGGGACTGAAGCTTTCTTT	CASSQTADRGGTEAFF	TRBV4-2	16	TRBJ1-1	NA	TRBD1
TGTGCCAGCAGTTACCTCGGGGGTCGAGGTCAGCCCCAGCATTTT	CASSYLGGRGQPQHF	TRBV6-2/TRBV6-3	15	TRBJ1-5	NA	NA
TGCGCCAGCAGCCAAGAGGATGGGCGGAACACTGAAGCTTTCTTT	CASSQEDGRNTEAFF	TRBV4-1	15	TRBJ1-1	NA	NA
TGTGCCAGCTCACCAAGGGACACCTACGAGCAGTACTTC	CASSPRDTYEQYF	TRBV18	13	TRBJ2-7	NA	NA
TGTGCCAGCTCAAAGGGGTCTGGGGCCAACGTCCTGACTTTC	CASSKGSGANVLTF	TRBV18	14	TRBJ2-6	NA	NA
TGTGCCAGCAGCGGAACAGGGGGAGCTAATGAAAAACTGTTTTTT	CASSGTGGANEKLFF	TRBV5-6	15	TRBJ1-4	NA	TRBD1
TGTGCCAGCTCCAGGGGAGCCACCGGGGAGCTGTTTTTT	CASSRGATGELFF	TRBV18	13	TRBJ2-2	NA	NA
TGTGCCAGCAGCTTAGCCCGAGGACTAGCGGGGGGCGCCGAGCAGTACTTC	CASSLARGLAGGAEQYF	TRBV7-9	17	TRBJ2-7	NA	TRBD2
TGTGCCAGCAGTCAGACAATGAACACTGAAGCTTTCTTT	CASSQTMNTEAFF	TRBV2	13	TRBJ1-1	few	NA
TGTGCCACCAGTGAAGGACAGGGGGCGATGGATGAGCAGTTCTTC	CATSEGQGAMDEQFF	TRBV24-1	15	TRBJ2-1	NA	TRBD1
TGTGCCAGCAGCCCTCGAGGGGGAGAGAATTCACCCCTCCACTTT	CASSPRGGENSPLHF	TRBV7-2	15	TRBJ1-6	NA	NA
TGTGCCAGCAGTGAATGGGGGCGAGGGGGTCAGCCCCAGCATTTT	CASSEWGRGGQPQHF	TRBV25-1	15	TRBJ1-5	NA	NA
TGCGCCAGCAGCCCGGGACAGGGTGGGGACTACGAGCAGTACTTC	CASSPGQGGDYEQYF	TRBV5-1	15	TRBJ2-7	NA	TRBD1
TGCGCCAGCAGCTGGGGGACAAGGGGAGAGACCCAGTACTTC	CASSWGTRGETQYF	TRBV5-1	14	TRBJ2-5	NA	NA
TGTGCCAGAAGCTTGGCGGTACACGAGCAGTACTTC	CARSLAVHEQYF	TRBV5-3	12	TRBJ2-7	once	NA
TGCGCCAGCAGCTTGAAATTAACAGGGCCGATCGGTAGTGAAGCTTTCTTT	CASSLKLTGPIGSEAFF	TRBV5-1	17	TRBJ1-1	NA	NA
TGTGCCAGCAGCTTGGAGGGACAGATGGGAAGCACAGATACGCAGTATTTT	CASSLEGQMGSTDTQYF	TRBV5-6	17	TRBJ2-3	NA	TRBD1
TGTGCCAGCAGCGGGCCTCCGGGACAGGGGGTTAACACCATATATTTT	CASSGPPGQGVNTIYF	TRBV7-9	16	TRBJ1-3	NA	TRBD1
TGTGCCAGCAGTCCGACGGGGGTGAACACTGAAGCTTTCTTT	CASSPTGVNTEAFF	TRBV6-6	14	TRBJ1-1	once	NA
TGTGCCAGCTCACCAGGGTCCGACTACACTGAAGCTTTCTTT	CASSPGSDYTEAFF	TRBV18	14	TRBJ1-1	NA	NA
TGCGCCAGCAGCCAAGACAGGCGATGGACAGGAGAGGGCTACACCTTC	CASSQDRRWTGEGYTF	TRBV4-3	16	TRBJ1-2	NA	TRBD1
TGTGCCAGCAGTTACTCGACAGGGCCAGATACGCAGTATTTT	CASSYSTGPDTQYF	TRBV6-2/TRBV6-3	14	TRBJ2-3	NA	TRBD1
TGCGCCAGCAGCCAATACCAGGGGTTGAATTCACCCCTCCACTTT	CASSQYQGLNSPLHF	TRBV4-1	15	TRBJ1-6	NA	NA
TGTGCCTGGAGGGCGAGGGGGCGCCCCACCGGGGAGCTGTTTTTT	CAWRARGRPTGELFF	TRBV30	15	TRBJ2-2	NA	TRBD1
TGCGCCAGCAGCTTGACACAGGGCTATGGCTACACCTTC	CASSLTQGYGYTF	TRBV5-1	13	TRBJ1-2	NA	NA
TGCAGCGTTGATGCTAGCGGGGGGGCCGGAGAGACCCAGTACTTC	CSVDASGGAGETQYF	TRBV29-1	15	TRBJ2-5	NA	TRBD2
TGTGCCAGCAGCGTAGCTGGGAGGGGCGAGCAGTACTTC	CASSVAGRGEQYF	TRBV9	13	TRBJ2-7	NA	TRBD2
TGTGCCAGCAGCCAAGCTGACAGGCCGGACTATGGCTACACCTTC	CASSQADRPDYGYTF	TRBV4-2	15	TRBJ1-2	NA	NA
TGTGCCAGCAGTGAAAGATCGGGGTGGACTGGCGAGCAGTACTTC	CASSERSGWTGEQYF	TRBV6-4	15	TRBJ2-7	NA	NA
TGTGCCAGCGGGTCCGGGACAGAGTACAATGAGCAGTTCTTC	CASGSGTEYNEQFF	TRBV27	14	TRBJ2-1	NA	TRBD1
TGTGCCAGTAGTATGGCGGGCAATCAGCCCCAGCATTTT	CASSMAGNQPQHF	TRBV19	13	TRBJ1-5	NA	NA
TGTGCCAGCAGTGAAAGGAGGGACAACTATGGCTACACCTTC	CASSERRDNYGYTF	TRBV2	14	TRBJ1-2	NA	NA
TGTGCCAGCTGCAGGGAAACGAGCACTGAAGCTTTCTTT	CASCRETSTEAFF	TRBV6-5	13	TRBJ1-1	NA	NA
TGTGCCAGCCGCGGACAGGATCTTGGCTACACCTTC	CASRGQDLGYTF	TRBV2	12	TRBJ1-2	NA	TRBD1
TGTGCCAGCAGCCAAAGACAGACAGTTGTAAAGGGCTACACCTTC	CASSQRQTVVKGYTF	TRBV3-1/TRBV3-2	15	TRBJ1-2	NA	NA
TGCGCCAGCAGCCAGGGGGGGCCCTACGAGCAGTACTTC	CASSQGGPYEQYF	TRBV4-1	13	TRBJ2-7	NA	NA
TGTGCCAGCAGCTGGGGCTTGGAGCAGTACTTC	CASSWGLEQYF	TRBV3-1/TRBV3-2	11	TRBJ2-7	NA	NA
TGTGCCAGCGGGGAGGGATATGGAAACACCATATATTTT	CASGEGYGNTIYF	TRBV27	13	TRBJ1-3	NA	NA
TGTGCCAGTGAGGGGGCTAATGAAAAACTGTTTTTT	CASEGANEKLFF	TRBV19	12	TRBJ1-4	NA	NA
TGTGCCAGCTCCCCCCCAGGGAGGGAGACCCAGTACTTC	CASSPPGRETQYF	TRBV18	13	TRBJ2-5	NA	NA